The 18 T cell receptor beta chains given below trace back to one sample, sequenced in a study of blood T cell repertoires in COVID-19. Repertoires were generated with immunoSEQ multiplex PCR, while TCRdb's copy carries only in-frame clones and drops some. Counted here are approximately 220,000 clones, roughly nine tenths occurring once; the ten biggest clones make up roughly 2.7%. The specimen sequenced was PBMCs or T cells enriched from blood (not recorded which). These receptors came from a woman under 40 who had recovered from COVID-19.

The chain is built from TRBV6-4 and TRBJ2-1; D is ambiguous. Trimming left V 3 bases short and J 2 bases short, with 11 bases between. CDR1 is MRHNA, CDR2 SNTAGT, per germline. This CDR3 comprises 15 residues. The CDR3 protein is CASSDLAGAYNEQFF. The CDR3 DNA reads TGTGCCAGCAGTGATTTGGCTGGTGCCTACAATGAGCAGTTCTTC.

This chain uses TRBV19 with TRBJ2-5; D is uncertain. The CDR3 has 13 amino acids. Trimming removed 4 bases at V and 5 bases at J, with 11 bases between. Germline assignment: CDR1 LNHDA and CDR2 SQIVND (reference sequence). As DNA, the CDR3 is TGTGCCAGTAGTAGGAGTTTGGTGGAGACCCAGTACTTC. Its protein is CASSRSLVETQYF.

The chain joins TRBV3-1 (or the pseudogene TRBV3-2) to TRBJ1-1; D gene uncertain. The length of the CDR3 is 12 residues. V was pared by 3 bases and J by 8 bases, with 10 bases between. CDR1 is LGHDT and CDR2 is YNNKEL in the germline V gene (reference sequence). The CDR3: CASSQGYTEAFF. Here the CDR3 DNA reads TGTGCCAGCAGCCAGGGCTATACGGAAGCTTTCTTT.

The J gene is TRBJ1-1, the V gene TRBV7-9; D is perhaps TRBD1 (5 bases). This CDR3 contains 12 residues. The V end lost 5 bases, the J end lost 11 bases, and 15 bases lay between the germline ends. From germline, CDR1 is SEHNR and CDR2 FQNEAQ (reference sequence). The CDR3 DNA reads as TGTGCCAGCAGCGGGGCCCCAGGGAGGGCTTTCTTT. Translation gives CASSGAPGRAFF.

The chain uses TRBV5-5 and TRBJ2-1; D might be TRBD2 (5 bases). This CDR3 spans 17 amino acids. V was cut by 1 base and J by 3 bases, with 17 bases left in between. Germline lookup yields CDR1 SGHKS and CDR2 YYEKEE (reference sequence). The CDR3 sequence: CASSLRGAPNSYNEQFF. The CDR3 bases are TGTGCCAGCAGCTTGCGGGGTGCTCCAAACAGCTACAATGAGCAGTTCTTC. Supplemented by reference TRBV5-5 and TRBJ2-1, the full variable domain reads DAGVTQSPTHLIKTRGQQVTLRCSPISGHKSVSWYQQVLGQGPQFIFQYYEKEERGRGNFPDRFSARQFPNYSSELNVNALLLGDSALYLCASSLRGAPNSYNEQFFGPGTRLTVL.

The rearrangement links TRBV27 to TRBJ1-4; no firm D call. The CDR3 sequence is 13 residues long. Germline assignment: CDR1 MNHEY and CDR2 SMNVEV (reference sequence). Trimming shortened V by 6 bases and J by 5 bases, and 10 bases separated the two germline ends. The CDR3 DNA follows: TGTGCCAGCAGGCCCGGGGTGAATGAAAAACTGTTTTTT. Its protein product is CASRPGVNEKLFF.

Here the CDR3 DNA reads TGTGCCAGCAGCGGGGGGACAGGGAACACTGAAGCTTTCTTT. It specifies CASSGGTGNTEAFF. The chain recombines TRBV7-3 with TRBJ1-1, with TRBD1 identical over 8 bases. The CDR3 is made up of 14 amino acids. Germline V lookup: CDR1 SGHTA, CDR2 FQGTGA. With 5 bases clipped from V and 1 base from J, the junction kept 3 bases outside the gene matches. The variable domain in full, with the rest retrieved from reference TRBV7-3 and TRBJ1-1, is GAGVSQTPSNKVTEKGKYVELRCDPISGHTALYWYRQSLGQGPEFLIYFQGTGAADDSGLPNDRFFAVRPEGSVSTLKIQRTERGDSAVYLCASSGGTGNTEAFFGQGTRLTVV.

DNA for the CDR3: TGCGCCAGCAGCCAAGATGTATCCCCCTCTGGAAACACCATATATTTT. Amino acids: CASSQDVSPSGNTIYF. V is TRBV4-3 and J is TRBJ1-3; D is ambiguous. Germline CDR1 LGHNA, CDR2 YSLEER. Trimming took 0 bases from V and 0 from J, leaving 9 bases between them. The CDR3 covers 16 residues.

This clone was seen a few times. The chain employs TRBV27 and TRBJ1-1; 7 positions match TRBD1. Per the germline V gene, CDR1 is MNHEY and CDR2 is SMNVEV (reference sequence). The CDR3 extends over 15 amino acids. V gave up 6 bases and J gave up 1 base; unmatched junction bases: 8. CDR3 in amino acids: CASRLTGWANTEAFF. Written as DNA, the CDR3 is TGTGCCAGCAGATTGACAGGGTGGGCGAACACTGAAGCTTTCTTT.

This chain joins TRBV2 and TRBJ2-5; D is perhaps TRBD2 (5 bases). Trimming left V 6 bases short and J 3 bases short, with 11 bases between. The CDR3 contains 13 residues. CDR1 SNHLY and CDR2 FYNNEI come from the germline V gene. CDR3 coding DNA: TGTGCCAGCAGCGTTGAGGGAAAAGAGACCCAGTACTTC. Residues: CASSVEGKETQYF.

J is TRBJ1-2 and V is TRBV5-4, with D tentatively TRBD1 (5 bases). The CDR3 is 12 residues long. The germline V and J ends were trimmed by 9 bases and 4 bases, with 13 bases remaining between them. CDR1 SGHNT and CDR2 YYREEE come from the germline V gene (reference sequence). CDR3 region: CATEAQGYGYTF. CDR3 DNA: TGTGCCACCGAAGCCCAGGGCTATGGCTACACCTTC.

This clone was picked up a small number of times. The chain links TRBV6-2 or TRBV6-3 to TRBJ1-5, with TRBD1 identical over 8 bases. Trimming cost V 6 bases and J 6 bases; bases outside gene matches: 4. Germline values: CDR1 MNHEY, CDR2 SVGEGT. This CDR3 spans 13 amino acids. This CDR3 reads CASSWTGFQPQHF. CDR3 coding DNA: TGTGCCAGCAGCTGGACAGGGTTTCAGCCCCAGCATTTT.

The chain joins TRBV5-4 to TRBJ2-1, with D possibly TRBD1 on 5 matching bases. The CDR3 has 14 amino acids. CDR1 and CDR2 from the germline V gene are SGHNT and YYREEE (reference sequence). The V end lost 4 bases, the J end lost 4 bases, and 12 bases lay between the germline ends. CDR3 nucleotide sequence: TGTGCCAGCAGCCCGGACATACGATACAATGAGCAGTTCTTC. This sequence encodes CASSPDIRYNEQFF.

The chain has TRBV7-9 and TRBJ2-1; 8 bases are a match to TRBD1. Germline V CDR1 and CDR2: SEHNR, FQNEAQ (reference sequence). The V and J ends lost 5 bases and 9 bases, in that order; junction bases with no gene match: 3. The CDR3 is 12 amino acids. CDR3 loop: CASSPGGGEQFF. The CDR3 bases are TGTGCCAGCAGCCCAGGGGGCGGTGAGCAGTTCTTC.

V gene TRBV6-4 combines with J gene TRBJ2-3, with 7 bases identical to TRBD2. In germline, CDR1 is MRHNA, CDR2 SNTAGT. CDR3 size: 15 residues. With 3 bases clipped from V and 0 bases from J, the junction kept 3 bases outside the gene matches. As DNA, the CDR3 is TGTGCCAGCAGTGAGGTTAGCGGGAGCACAGATACGCAGTATTTT. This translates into CASSEVSGSTDTQYF.

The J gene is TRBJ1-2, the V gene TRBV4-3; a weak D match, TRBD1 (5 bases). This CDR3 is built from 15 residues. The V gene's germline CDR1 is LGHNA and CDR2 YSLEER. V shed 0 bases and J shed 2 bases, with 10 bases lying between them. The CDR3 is CASSQDAGQNYGYTF. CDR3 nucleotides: TGCGCCAGCAGCCAAGATGCAGGGCAAAACTATGGCTACACCTTC.

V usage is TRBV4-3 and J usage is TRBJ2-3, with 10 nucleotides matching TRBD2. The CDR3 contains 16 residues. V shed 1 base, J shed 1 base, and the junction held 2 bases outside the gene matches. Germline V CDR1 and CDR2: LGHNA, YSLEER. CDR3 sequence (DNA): TGCGCCAGCAGCCAAGGCGGGACTAGCGGCACAGATACGCAGTATTTT. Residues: CASSQGGTSGTDTQYF.

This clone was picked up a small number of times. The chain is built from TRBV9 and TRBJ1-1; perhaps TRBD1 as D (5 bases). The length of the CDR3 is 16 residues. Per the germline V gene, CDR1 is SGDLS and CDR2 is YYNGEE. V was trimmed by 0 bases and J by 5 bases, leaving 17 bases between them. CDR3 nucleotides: TGTGCCAGCAGCGTAGTTCCGGACCCCCGGGGGACTGAAGCTTTCTTT. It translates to CASSVVPDPRGTEAFF.